This T cell receptor (beta chain) was profiled in a study of blood T cell repertoires in COVID-19. Study background: The study drew acute and convalescent COVID-19 samples from the United States, Italy and Spain. Sources were T cells, B-cell-depleted T cells, or PBMCs; the material itself was cDNA or gDNA.

Authors' analysis steps: Reference gene primer amplification in the assay estimated nucleated cell counts. TCRdb's copy holds only in-frame clones and misses some; the assay was immunoSEQ multiplex PCR. That table supplies the V and J calls and clone size; D and trimming were determined from the DNA. This repertoire shows 60,000 to 75,000 clones, about four fifths found once; its top ten account for around 9.7%. V lost 4 bases and J 5 bases, leaving 12 bases between the germline ends. This CDR3 contains 14 residues. CDR1 and CDR2 from the germline V gene are LNHDA and SQIVND (reference sequence). This TCR came from an elderly woman with acute or convalescent COVID-19. Sequencing used peripheral blood. The V call is TRBV19, the J call TRBJ1-5; D might be TRBD1 (5 bases). The CDR3 here is CASSTRQFDQPQHF. The CDR3 DNA follows: TGTGCCAGTAGTACCCGACAGTTTGATCAGCCCCAGCATTTT.